The entry below describes one T cell receptor (beta chain). Antigen unknown. Sequencing used cDNA as its template, made by extracting RNA and reverse transcribing it. Clones were read by immunoSEQ multiplex PCR, and TCRdb kept only the in-frame ones, dropping some. The sample lists approximately 200,000 clones, about 60% occurring once. The treatment: oral pan-JAK inhibitor, 5-10 mg twice daily. Samples from alopecia areata patients were lesional scalp punch biopsies and peripheral blood. Starting from PBMCs, sorting isolated CD4+ and CD8+ T cells. The sample belongs to a study of CD8+ T cells in alopecia areata. The study's findings and limits: Alopecia totalis/universalis scalp especially showed more expanded CD8+ clones than normal scalp. Uncertainty about whether baseline CD8+ expansion is linked to response remains, with one nonresponder.

CDR3 length equals 11 residues. V was clipped by 6 bases and J by 8 bases, with 10 bases between them. The V gene's germline CDR1 is MDHEN and CDR2 SYDVKM. This chain connects TRBV28 to TRBJ1-2, with no clear D. The receptor was derived from a human donor with alopecia areata. This specimen consisted of CD4+ T cells sorted from blood, obtained at week 4, from a patient treated with tofacitinib. CDR3 region: CASSPSLGYTF. CDR3 in DNA: TGTGCCAGCAGCCCTAGTTTGGGCTACACCTTC.